This passage covers 28 T cell receptor beta chains from one sample sequenced in a study of CD8 T cells in ankylosing spondylitis. General observations from the study: Blood of patients with ankylosing spondylitis appeared to be characterized by a TCR beta motif of several highly homologous variants.

TCRdb reprocessed the 5' RACE reads with MiXCR, giving one entry per CDR3 protein. The sample shows approximately 400,000 distinct CDR3 sequences, roughly 26% of them seen only once. What these receptors recognize is not known. The material sequenced was blood, either unsorted or a sorted T cell fraction (not recorded which). Receptors were obtained from a male donor with ankylosing spondylitis.

Only a few counts were recorded for this clonotype. The chain carries TRBV5-1 and TRBJ2-3; D possibly matches TRBD1 or TRBD2 (5 bases each). The length of the CDR3 is 15 residues. Germline CDR1 and CDR2: SGHRS and YFSETQ. Trimming took 3 bases from V and 0 from J, leaving 11 bases between them. CDR3 amino acids: CASSSGTSSTDTQYF. The CDR3 nucleotides are TGCGCCAGCAGCTCGGGGACGTCTAGCACAGATACGCAGTATTTT.

The table lists this clonotype with a few counts. The gene calls are TRBV18 and TRBJ2-1; D is possibly TRBD1 (5 bases). The germline V and J ends were trimmed by 2 bases and 5 bases, with 10 bases remaining between them. The CDR3 has 14 residues. Germline V gene lookup returns CDR1 KGHSH and CDR2 LQKENI. Written as DNA, the CDR3 is TGTGCCAGCTCACCAATCCTAGGGGACAATGAGCAGTTCTTC. Its protein is CASSPILGDNEQFF.

The rearrangement links TRBV20-1 to TRBJ2-3, with D uncertain. V was clipped by 2 bases and J by 4 bases, with 19 bases between them. The CDR3 length is 16 residues. Germline V gives CDR1 DFQATT, CDR2 SNEGSKA (reference sequence). CDR3 nucleotides: TGCAGTGCTAGATTAGTGAGCGTGAAGGTCGCAGATACGCAGTATTTT. Amino acids: CSARLVSVKVADTQYF.

J is TRBJ1-3 and V is TRBV20-1, with D unresolved. The CDR3 is made up of 16 amino acids. V was shortened by 1 base and J by 1 base, with 14 bases between the two germline ends. Germline CDR1 is DFQATT and CDR2 is SNEGSKA (reference sequence). The CDR3 nucleotides read TGCAGTGCTAGAGGGTCAGACTTAGATTCTGGAAACACCATATATTTT. This translates into CSARGSDLDSGNTIYF.

This clonotype was observed a handful of times. The V and J genes are TRBV29-1 and TRBJ2-3, with D perhaps being TRBD1 or TRBD2 (5 bases each). Trimming removed 3 bases at V and 4 bases at J, with 8 bases between. Germline V CDR1 and CDR2: SQVTM, ANQGSEA. This CDR3 spans 12 amino acids. CDR3 sequence reads: CSVDRGADTQYF. Here the CDR3 DNA reads TGCAGCGTTGATCGGGGCGCAGATACGCAGTATTTT.

The sample holds many counts of this clonotype. The J gene is TRBJ2-5, the V gene TRBV7-2; 8 nucleotides agree with TRBD2. Trimming at V came to 4 bases and at J to 4 bases, leaving 5 bases not matched to a gene. Germline lookup yields CDR1 SGHTA and CDR2 FQGNSA. The length of the CDR3 is 14 residues. CDR3 amino acids: CASSSRGRRETQYF. In DNA form, the CDR3 reads TGTGCCAGCAGCTCCCGCGGGAGGAGAGAGACCCAGTACTTC.

This clonotype came up a few times. The chain joins TRBV12-3 or TRBV12-4 to TRBJ2-2; perhaps TRBD2 as D (6 bases). This CDR3 contains 16 residues. V was cut by 6 bases and J by 4 bases, with 18 bases left in between. The CDR3 spells CASRRGGSGGTGELFF. For the CDR3, the DNA is TGTGCCAGCAGGCGTGGGGGGTCGGGTGGCACCGGGGAGCTGTTTTTT.

Remarks on this clonotype: A read error may account for a junction end that differs from germline. The rearrangement joins TRBV29-1 to TRBJ2-1; D is possibly TRBD2 (7 bases). The CDR3 contains 15 residues. Germline V gene lookup returns CDR1 SQVTM and CDR2 ANQGSEA. Here the CDR3 reads CSVEDAGASHNEQFF. The CDR3 DNA reads TGCAGCGTTGAAGATGCGGGGGCCTCCCACAATGAGCAGTTCTTC.

The rearrangement uses TRBV6-5 and TRBJ2-1, with D hard to call. The CDR3 is 13 residues long. The germline gives CDR1 MNHEY, CDR2 SVGAGI. Trimming pared 0 bases from V and 10 bases from J, leaving 10 bases between. CDR3 sequence reads: CASSYSTMEEQFF. CDR3 bases: TGTGCCAGCAGTTACTCGACGATGGAGGAGCAGTTCTTC.

In this sample, this clonotype turned up a few times. The V gene is TRBV20-1, the J gene TRBJ1-1; 8 nucleotides agree with TRBD1. The V gene's germline CDR1 is DFQATT and CDR2 SNEGSKA (reference sequence). Germline trimming cut 5 bases from V and 1 base from J; bases unmatched to any gene: 3. This CDR3 region has 13 residues. The CDR3 sequence: CSALGQGNTEAFF. As DNA, the CDR3 is TGCAGTGCTTTAGGACAGGGGAACACTGAAGCTTTCTTT.

This chain links TRBV20-1 with TRBJ2-2; 10 bases align to TRBD2. V shed 6 bases, J shed 5 bases, and the junction held 6 bases outside the gene matches. Per the germline V gene, CDR1 is DFQATT and CDR2 is SNEGSKA (reference sequence). The CDR3 extends over 14 amino acids. CDR3 nucleotide sequence: TGCAGTGCCCTAGCGGGAGTTAAGACCGGGGAGCTGTTTTTT. It codes for CSALAGVKTGELFF.

This chain connects TRBV20-1 to TRBJ2-1; TRBD2 might be the D (6 bases). Trimming left V 3 bases short and J 1 base short, with 13 bases between. CDR3 length: 15 amino acids. Per the germline V gene, CDR1 is DFQATT and CDR2 is SNEGSKA (reference sequence). DNA for the CDR3: TGCAGTGCTAGGAAAGGGGCGGGGTCCTACAATGAGCAGTTCTTC. It specifies CSARKGAGSYNEQFF.

This clonotype was observed at least ten times. The V call is TRBV20-1, the J call TRBJ1-4; the match to TRBD1 covers 8 bases. Germline V gene data show CDR1 as DFQATT and CDR2 as SNEGSKA (reference sequence). V was clipped by 5 bases and J by 8 bases; unmatched bases: 7. CDR3 length: 13 amino acids. In DNA form, the CDR3 reads TGCAGTGCTTCGGACAGGGCGCGGGAAAAACTGTTTTTT. Protein: CSASDRAREKLFF.

CDR3 protein: CASSLERTQQFF. The CDR3 nucleotides are TGTGCCAGCAGTTTAGAGCGGACACAGCAGTTCTTC. The rearrangement uses TRBV12-3 or TRBV12-4 and TRBJ2-1; D might be TRBD1 or TRBD2, each matching 5 bases. V was trimmed by 1 base and J by 11 bases, leaving 9 bases between them. The CDR3 has 12 amino acids.

CDR3 in DNA: TGTGCCACCAGTGATTCTTTTGGACAGGGACCCACCGGGGAGCTGTTTTTT. It specifies CATSDSFGQGPTGELFF. The chain is built from TRBV24-1 and TRBJ2-2; 8 nucleotides agree with TRBD1. The ends lost 2 bases at V and 4 bases at J; junction bases unmatched: 8. Germline assignment: CDR1 KGHDR and CDR2 SFDVKD. The CDR3 spans 17 residues.

V is TRBV5-1 and J is TRBJ2-1, with D tentatively TRBD2 (7 bases). The CDR3 extends over 13 amino acids. In germline, CDR1 is SGHRS, CDR2 YFSETQ. Trimming took off 5 bases at V and 8 bases at J, with 14 bases between the two ends. CDR3 DNA sequence: TGCGCCAGCAGGGTGGGCGGGGGCGATGAGCAGTTCTTC. Encoded protein: CASRVGGGDEQFF.

The chain uses TRBV7-6 and TRBJ1-2; 7 bases agree with TRBD1. V lost 5 bases, J lost 6 bases, and 12 bases stayed unmatched. This CDR3 is 15 amino acids long. The germline CDR1 and CDR2 sequences are SGHVS and FNYEAQ. The CDR3 protein is CASSNRTGQIDGYTF. The CDR3, as DNA: TGTGCCAGCAGCAACCGGACAGGCCAAATAGATGGCTACACCTTC.

This clonotype was counted a few times. This chain joins TRBV20-1 and TRBJ2-2; 8 nucleotides align to TRBD2. Germline V gene sequence: CDR1 DFQATT, CDR2 SNEGSKA (reference sequence). The CDR3 has 14 amino acids. The junction had 3 bases not matched to a gene; V was cut back by 6 bases and J by 0 bases. The CDR3 sequence is CSARGRPNTGELFF. As DNA, the CDR3 is TGCAGTGCCCGCGGGAGGCCGAACACCGGGGAGCTGTTTTTT.

The V and J genes are TRBV5-1 and TRBJ2-3; D perhaps matches TRBD1 (6 bases). V was shortened by 4 bases and J by 2 bases, with 17 bases between the two germline ends. This CDR3 has 16 residues. The germline gives CDR1 SGHRS, CDR2 YFSETQ. The CDR3 DNA reads as TGCGCCAGCAGCACAGGGACGGATACTTCCACAGATACGCAGTATTTT. This encodes CASSTGTDTSTDTQYF. Combining the CDR3 with reference TRBV5-1 and TRBJ2-3 gives the whole variable domain KAGVTQTPRYLIKTRGQQVTLSCSPISGHRSVSWYQQTPGQGLQFLFEYFSETQRNKGNFPGRFSGRQFSNSRSEMNVSTLELGDSALYLCASSTGTDTSTDTQYFGPGTRLTVL.

This clonotype was seen a few times. The V gene is TRBV5-6, the J gene TRBJ1-3, with D unresolved. The V gene lost 0 bases and the J gene lost 9 bases, with 7 bases spanning the gap. This CDR3 comprises 12 residues. In germline, CDR1 is SGHDT, CDR2 YYEEEE. CDR3 nucleotide sequence: TGTGCCAGCAGCTTGGGAGGGCCCACCATATATTTT. This gives the protein CASSLGGPTIYF.

This clonotype was detected only a few times. The chain combines TRBV10-2 with TRBJ2-2; TRBD1 might be the D (6 bases). Trimming removed 8 bases from V and 3 bases from J, with 19 bases in between. CDR3 length equals 16 residues. Per germline, CDR1 WSHSY and CDR2 SAAADI. Written as DNA, the CDR3 is TGCGCCAGCCGAGGGGGTGGCAGGGATTACACCGGGGAGCTGTTTTTT. It specifies CASRGGGRDYTGELFF.

The CDR3 region has the DNA TGCAGCGTTGAACCGATGGGGGGTGACACTGAAGCTTTCTTT. The encoded protein is CSVEPMGGDTEAFF. This sequence joins TRBV29-1 and TRBJ1-1; the D gene is possibly TRBD1 (5 bases). The CDR3 has 14 amino acids. Trimming pared 2 bases from V and 3 bases from J, leaving 13 bases between. CDR1 and CDR2 (germline): SQVTM, ANQGSEA.

The chain uses TRBV27 and TRBJ1-1, with 8 bases fitting TRBD1. Germline V gene lookup returns CDR1 MNHEY and CDR2 SMNVEV (reference sequence). V gave up 3 bases and J gave up 1 base; unmatched junction bases: 4. CDR3 size: 15 residues. CDR3 nucleotide sequence: TGTGCCAGCAGTTTTATCGGACAGGGGAACACTGAAGCTTTCTTT. It yields the protein CASSFIGQGNTEAFF.

The chain couples TRBV20-1 to TRBJ2-7; 9 bases map to TRBD2. The germline gives CDR1 DFQATT, CDR2 SNEGSKA (reference sequence). The CDR3 loop spans 15 amino acids. The junction had 7 bases not matched to a gene; V was cut back by 0 bases and J by 4 bases. The CDR3 loop is CSARDASGIDYEQYF. The CDR3 coding sequence is TGCAGTGCTAGAGACGCTAGCGGGATAGATTACGAGCAGTACTTC.

This clonotype was detected many times. This rearrangement joins TRBV20-1 to TRBJ1-2; 7 bases agree with TRBD1. Germline CDR1 and CDR2: DFQATT and SNEGSKA (reference sequence). The CDR3 has 13 amino acids. V shed 5 bases and J 4 bases; nucleotides not matched to a gene: 7. The CDR3 loop reads CSAPWDRGYGYTF. The DNA for the CDR3 is TGCAGTGCTCCTTGGGACAGAGGCTATGGCTACACCTTC.

This rearrangement joins TRBV10-2 to TRBJ1-1, with 7 bases identical to TRBD1. V trimming: 4 bases; J trimming: 3 bases; junction bases outside the gene matches: 11. This CDR3 is built from 16 residues. Germline CDR1 reads WSHSY; CDR2 reads SAAADI. The CDR3 is CASSVPTGRGDTEAFF. CDR3 DNA: TGCGCCAGCAGTGTGCCGACAGGGAGGGGGGACACTGAAGCTTTCTTT.

A few counts support this clonotype. The CDR3 DNA sequence: TGTGCCAGCAGTTTCTGGGACGGGAAGGGGGCGAACACCGGGGAGCTGTTTTTT. It translates to CASSFWDGKGANTGELFF. J is TRBJ2-2 and V is TRBV28; weak D call: TRBD1 (6 bases). In germline, CDR1 is MDHEN, CDR2 SYDVKM. Trimming pared 3 bases from V and 0 bases from J, leaving 17 bases between. The CDR3 is 18 residues long.

In its sample, this clonotype was seen a few times. This sequence joins TRBV7-2 and TRBJ2-4, with TRBD2 matching over 7 bases. The junction had 6 bases not matched to a gene; V was cut back by 1 base and J by 6 bases. From germline, CDR1 is SGHTA and CDR2 FQGNSA. CDR3 length equals 15 residues. CDR3 loop: CASSLVAGVGNIQYF. In nucleotides, the CDR3 is TGTGCCAGCAGCTTAGTCGCGGGAGTGGGAAACATTCAGTACTTC.